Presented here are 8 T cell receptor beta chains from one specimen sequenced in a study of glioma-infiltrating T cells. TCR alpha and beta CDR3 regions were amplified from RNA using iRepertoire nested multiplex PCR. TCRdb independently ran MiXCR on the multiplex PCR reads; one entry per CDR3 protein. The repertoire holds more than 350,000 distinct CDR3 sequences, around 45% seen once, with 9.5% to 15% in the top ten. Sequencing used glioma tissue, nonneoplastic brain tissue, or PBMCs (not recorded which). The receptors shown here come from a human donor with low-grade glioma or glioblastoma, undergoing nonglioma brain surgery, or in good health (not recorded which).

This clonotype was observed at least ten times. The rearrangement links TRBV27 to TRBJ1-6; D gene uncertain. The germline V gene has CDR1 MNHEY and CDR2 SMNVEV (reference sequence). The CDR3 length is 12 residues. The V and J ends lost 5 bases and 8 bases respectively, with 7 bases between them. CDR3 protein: CASSPRDSPLHF. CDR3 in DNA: TGTGCCAGCAGTCCACGGGATTCACCCCTCCACTTT.

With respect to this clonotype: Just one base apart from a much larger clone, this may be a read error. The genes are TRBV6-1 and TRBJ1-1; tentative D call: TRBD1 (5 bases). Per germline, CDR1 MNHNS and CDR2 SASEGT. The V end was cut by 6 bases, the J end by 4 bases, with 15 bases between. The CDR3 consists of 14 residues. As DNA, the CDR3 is TGTGCCAGCAGCCAGGGAGGACATCTCACTGAAGCTTTCTTT. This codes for CASSQGGHLTEAFF.

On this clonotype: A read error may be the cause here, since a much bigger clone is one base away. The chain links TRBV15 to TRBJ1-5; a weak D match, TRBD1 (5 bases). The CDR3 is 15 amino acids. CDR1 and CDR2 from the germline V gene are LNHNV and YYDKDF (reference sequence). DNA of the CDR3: TGTGCCACCGGCAGAGGGTACAGGACCGGGCAGCCCCAGCATTTT. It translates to CATGRGYRTGQPQHF. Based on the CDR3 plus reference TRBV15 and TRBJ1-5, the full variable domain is DAMVIQNPRYQVTQFGKPVTLSCSQTLNHNVMYWYQQKSSQAPKLLFHYYDKDFNNEADTPDNFQSRRPNTSFCFLDIRSPGLGDTAMYLCATGRGYRTGQPQHFGDGTRLSIL.

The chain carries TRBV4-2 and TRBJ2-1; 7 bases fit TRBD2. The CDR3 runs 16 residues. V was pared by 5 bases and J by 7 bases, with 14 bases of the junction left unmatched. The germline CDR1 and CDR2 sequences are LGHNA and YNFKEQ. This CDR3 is CASSLIGTTLDNEQFF. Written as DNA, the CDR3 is TGTGCCAGCAGCTTAATTGGGACTACACTTGATAATGAGCAGTTCTTC.

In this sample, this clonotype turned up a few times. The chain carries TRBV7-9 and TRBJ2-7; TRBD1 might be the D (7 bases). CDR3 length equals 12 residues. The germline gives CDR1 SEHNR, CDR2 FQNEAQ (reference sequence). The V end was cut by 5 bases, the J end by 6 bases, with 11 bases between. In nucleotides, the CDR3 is TGTGCCAGCAGCCCGGGGGACAGCGAGCAGTACTTC. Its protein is CASSPGDSEQYF.

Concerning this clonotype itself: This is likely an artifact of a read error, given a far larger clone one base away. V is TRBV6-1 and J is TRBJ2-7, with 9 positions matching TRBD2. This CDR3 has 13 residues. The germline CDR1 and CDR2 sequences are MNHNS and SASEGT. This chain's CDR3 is CASSLAGTYDQYF. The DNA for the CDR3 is TGTGCCAGCAGTCTAGCGGGAACCTACGATCAGTACTTC.

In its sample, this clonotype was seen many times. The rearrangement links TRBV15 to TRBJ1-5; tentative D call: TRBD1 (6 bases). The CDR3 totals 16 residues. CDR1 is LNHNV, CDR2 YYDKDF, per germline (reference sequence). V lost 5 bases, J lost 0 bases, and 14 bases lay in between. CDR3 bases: TGTGCCACCAGCGGAGGGGGGGGATATAGCAATCAGCCCCAGCATTTT. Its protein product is CATSGGGGYSNQPQHF.

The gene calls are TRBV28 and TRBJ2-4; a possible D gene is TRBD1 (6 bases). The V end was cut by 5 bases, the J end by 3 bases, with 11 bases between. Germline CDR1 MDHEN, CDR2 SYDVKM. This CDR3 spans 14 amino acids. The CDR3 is CASSPPGDKNIQYF. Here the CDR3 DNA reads TGTGCCAGCAGTCCCCCAGGGGACAAAAACATTCAGTACTTC. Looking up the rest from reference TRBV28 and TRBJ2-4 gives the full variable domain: DVKVTQSSRYLVKRTGEKVFLECVQDMDHENMFWYRQDPGLGLRLIYFSYDVKMKEKGDIPEGYSVSREKKERFSLILESASTNQTSMYLCASSPPGDKNIQYFGAGTRLSVL.